This T cell receptor beta chain comes out of a study of immune characterization of retroperitoneal liposarcoma (dated 2019 in TCRdb). To prepare the library, PCR was applied. TCRdb shows the sequencer as NextSeq 500. The raw public reads went through TCRdb reprocessing: fastp at Q25, MiXCR clone calling, in-frame beta chains kept. One record per CDR3 amino acid sequence lists the most common genes and DNA. In this sample the table shows 6,500 to 8,000 distinct CDR3 sequences, approximately 30% of which occur a single time. Of the sample, 35% to 45% falls within the top ten clones. By how much of the sample it makes up, this clonotype is large (0.1 to 1%). Its target antigen remains unknown. There are no base qualities to consult, and no much larger clone falls within one base. Looking up the germline V gene (reference sequence) yields CDR1 MNHNY and CDR2 SVGAGI. From its cysteine to its phenylalanine, the CDR3 spans 16 amino acids. Solely the CDR3 DNA is kept, with 48 bases framed from the first base.

This receptor was taken from a male donor with retroperitoneal liposarcoma. The sequencing sample was made of blood. The chain uses TRBV6-6 and TRBJ2-1, and TRBD2 may be the D gene, going by 6 matching bases. The assigned J gene may be wrong: the sequence end matches TRBJ2-7 better. The CDR3 amino acid sequence is: CASSYSISSGGDEQYF. The nucleotide sequence reads TGTGCCAGCAGTTACTCTATCAGTAGCGGAGGCGATGAGCAGTACTTC.